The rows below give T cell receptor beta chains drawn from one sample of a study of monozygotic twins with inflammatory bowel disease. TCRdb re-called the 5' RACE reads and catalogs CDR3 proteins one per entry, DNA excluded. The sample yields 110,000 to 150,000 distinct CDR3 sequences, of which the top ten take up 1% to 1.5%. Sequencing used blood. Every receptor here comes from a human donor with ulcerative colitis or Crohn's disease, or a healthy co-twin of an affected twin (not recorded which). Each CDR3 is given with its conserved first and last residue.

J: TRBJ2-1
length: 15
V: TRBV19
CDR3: CASSLSRDPYNEQFF

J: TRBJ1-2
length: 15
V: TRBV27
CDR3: CASSLGQGVGYGYTF

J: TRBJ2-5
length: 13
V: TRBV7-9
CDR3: CASSPGVQETQYF

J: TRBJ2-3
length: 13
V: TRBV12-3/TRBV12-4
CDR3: CASSPLGVDTQYF

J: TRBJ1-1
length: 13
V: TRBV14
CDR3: CASSPPGNTEAFF

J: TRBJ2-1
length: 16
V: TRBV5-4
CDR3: CASSLDHESSYNEQFF

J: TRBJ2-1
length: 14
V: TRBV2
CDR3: CASSQASVYNEQFF

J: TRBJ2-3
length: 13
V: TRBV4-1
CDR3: CASSPQFTDTQYF

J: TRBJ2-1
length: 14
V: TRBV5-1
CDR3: CASSFQLADNEQFF

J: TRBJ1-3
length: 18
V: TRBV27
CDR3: CASSFRKVGLASGNTIYF

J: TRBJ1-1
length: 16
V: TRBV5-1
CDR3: CASTFTGGSGHTEAFF

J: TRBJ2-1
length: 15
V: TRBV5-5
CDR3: CASSLVSGTGTEQFF

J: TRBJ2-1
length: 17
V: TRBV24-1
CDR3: CATSDLSGGRAYNEQFF

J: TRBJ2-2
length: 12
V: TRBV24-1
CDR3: CAIQGDTGELFF

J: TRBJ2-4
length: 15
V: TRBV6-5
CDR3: CASSFLGPTKNIQYF

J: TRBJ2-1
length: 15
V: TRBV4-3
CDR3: CASSQAGFLYNEQFF

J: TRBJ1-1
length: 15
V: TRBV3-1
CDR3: CASSQALTGNTEAFF

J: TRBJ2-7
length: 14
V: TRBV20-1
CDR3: CSAPWTSGSDEQYF

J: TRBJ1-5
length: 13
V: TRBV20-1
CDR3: CSATRGINQPQHF

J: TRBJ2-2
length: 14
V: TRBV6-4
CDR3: CASSTDRFTGELFF

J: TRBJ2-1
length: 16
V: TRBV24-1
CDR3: CATSDGGTGDFTGQFF

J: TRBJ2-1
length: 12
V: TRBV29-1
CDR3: CSTSSNIDEQFF

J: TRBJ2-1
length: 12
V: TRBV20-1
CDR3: CSASLHPHEQFF

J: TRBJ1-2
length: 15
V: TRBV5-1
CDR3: CASSLGVDVGGGYTF

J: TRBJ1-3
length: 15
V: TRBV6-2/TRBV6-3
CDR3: CASSYSPGAGNTIYF

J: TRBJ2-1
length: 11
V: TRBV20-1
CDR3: CSAPTPNEQFF

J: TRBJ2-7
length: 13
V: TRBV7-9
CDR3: CASSLVPSEGEYF

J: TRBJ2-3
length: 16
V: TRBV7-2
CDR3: CASSLQAGGSTDTQYF

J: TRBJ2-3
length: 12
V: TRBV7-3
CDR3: CASSIDTDTQYF

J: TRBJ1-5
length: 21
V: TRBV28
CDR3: CASSSLMPIRKPRYSNQPQHF

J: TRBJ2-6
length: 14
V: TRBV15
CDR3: CATSRADGSNVLTF

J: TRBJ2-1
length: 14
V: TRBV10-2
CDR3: CATGLGSSYNEQFF

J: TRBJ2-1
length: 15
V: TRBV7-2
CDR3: CASSLVANSYNEQFF

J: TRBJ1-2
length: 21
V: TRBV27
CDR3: CASSPIRPTPDRGNSIGGYTF

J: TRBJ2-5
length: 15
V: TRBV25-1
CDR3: CASSPGRTGTETQYF

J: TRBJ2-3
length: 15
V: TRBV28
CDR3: CASSFSGSRRDTQYF

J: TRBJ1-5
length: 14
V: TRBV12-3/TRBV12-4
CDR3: CASSSLSTSQPQHF

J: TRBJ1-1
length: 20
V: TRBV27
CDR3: CASSQLVGLAGALRNTEAFF

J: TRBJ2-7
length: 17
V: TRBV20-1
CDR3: CSALPRGLAGGSHEQYF

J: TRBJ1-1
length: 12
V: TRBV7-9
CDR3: CASSTRTGEAFF

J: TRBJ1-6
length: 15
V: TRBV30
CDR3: CAWSVLPTEDSPLHF

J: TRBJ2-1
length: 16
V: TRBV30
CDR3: CAWSAPEGWGNNEQFF